These 24 T cell receptor beta chains were sequenced from one sample in a study of a mutant IDH1 vaccine in newly diagnosed glioma. Using immunoSEQ multiplex PCR, the repertoire was profiled, and TCRdb retains in-frame clones only, with some absent. The sample includes tens of thousands of clones, less than 85% seen only once; the top ten take approximately 11%. These TCRs are of unknown antigen specificity. As for time point: week 11, during vaccination. Every vaccine dose comprised 300 ug of mutant IDH1 20-mer peptide plus topical imiquimod. This specimen consisted of peripheral blood mononuclear cells (PBMCs), obtained from a glioma patient whose treatment included an IDH1 peptide vaccine. The receptors originated from a man between 18 and 35 years old with glioma. Some clones in this sample may be carry-over from other donors' samples.

The sample holds a few counts of this clone. The rearrangement links TRBV2 to TRBJ2-7; D is uncertain. CDR1 and CDR2 from the germline V gene are SNHLY and FYNNEI. With 6 bases removed from V and 6 bases from J, the gap between germline ends came to 15 bases. The CDR3 is 13 amino acids. The chain's CDR3 is CASSPRPRSEQYF. The CDR3 coding sequence is TGTGCCAGCAGCCCCCGGCCCCGCAGCGAGCAGTACTTC.

The chain couples TRBV7-2 to TRBJ1-3; D is undetermined. CDR3 length: 17 residues. From germline, CDR1 is SGHTA and CDR2 FQGNSA. The V end lost 4 bases, the J end lost 0 bases, and 16 bases lay between the germline ends. The CDR3 nucleotides read TGTGCCAGCAGCTATTACAGTTCCTCCAGCTCTGGAAACACCATATATTTT. This encodes CASSYYSSSSSGNTIYF.

The genes are TRBV4-2 and TRBJ2-5; no clear D gene. V dropped 0 bases and J dropped 2 bases, with 16 bases sitting between them. The CDR3 sequence is 17 residues long. CDR1 is LGHNA, CDR2 YNFKEQ, per germline. The chain's CDR3 is CASSQDQVDGSQETQYF. CDR3 nucleotides: TGTGCCAGCAGCCAAGATCAGGTGGATGGCAGTCAAGAGACCCAGTACTTC.

This clone was observed a few times. The chain combines TRBV4-1 with TRBJ2-7; no clear D gene. The V and J ends lost 1 base and 3 bases respectively, with 10 bases between them. In germline, CDR1 is MGHRA, CDR2 YSYEKL. This CDR3 contains 14 residues. CDR3: CASSQARYNYEQYF. The CDR3 DNA follows: TGCGCCAGCAGCCAAGCACGTTATAACTACGAGCAGTACTTC.

The genes are TRBV6-1 and TRBJ1-5; D gene unclear. Germline CDR1 reads MNHNS; CDR2 reads SASEGT. Trimming cost V 1 base and J 4 bases, with 5 bases left between them. CDR3 size: 13 residues. The CDR3 region is CASSEVSNQPQHF. DNA of the CDR3: TGTGCCAGCAGTGAAGTCAGTAATCAGCCCCAGCATTTT.

V gene TRBV6-6 combines with J gene TRBJ2-7; possible D gene TRBD2, 5 bases. The germline gives CDR1 MNHNY, CDR2 SVGAGI (reference sequence). V was shortened by 0 bases and J by 4 bases, with 10 bases between the two germline ends. The length of the CDR3 is 14 residues. The CDR3 region is CASSYSTDSYEQYF. CDR3 DNA: TGTGCCAGCAGTTACTCAACGGACTCTTACGAGCAGTACTTC.

This clone rates as medium-sized. The chain links TRBV6-4 to TRBJ1-5; no definite D call. Germline V gene lookup returns CDR1 MRHNA and CDR2 SNTAGT. CDR3 length: 18 residues. With 3 bases removed from V and 0 bases from J, the gap between germline ends came to 18 bases. CDR3 nucleotides: TGTGCCAGCAGTGAGGTCGGGCCGAAACTTAATAGCAATCAGCCCCAGCATTTT. Translation: CASSEVGPKLNSNQPQHF.

The chain combines TRBV28 with TRBJ1-1; perhaps TRBD1 as D (6 bases). The V and J ends lost 10 bases and 5 bases respectively, with 17 bases between them. Germline assignment: CDR1 MDHEN and CDR2 SYDVKM. This CDR3 comprises 13 residues. In DNA, the CDR3 is TGTGCCATCCTCCGGGGGGGGCTAACTGAAGCTTTCTTT. It codes for CAILRGGLTEAFF.

The genes are TRBV4-2 and TRBJ2-7, with 7 bases aligning to TRBD2. The germline CDR1 and CDR2 sequences are LGHNA and YNFKEQ. V shed 4 bases, J shed 1 base, and the junction held 10 bases outside the gene matches. This CDR3 comprises 16 residues. CDR3 DNA: TGTGCCAGCAGCCCTCGCCGGGGAGGGAGTTCCTACGAGCAGTACTTC. Translation gives CASSPRRGGSSYEQYF.

The rearrangement joins TRBV4-3 to TRBJ1-1; D is undetermined. The germline CDR1 and CDR2 sequences are LGHNA and YSLEER. V lost 0 bases, J lost 0 bases, and 14 bases lay in between. The CDR3 has 17 amino acids. The CDR3 region has the DNA TGCGCCAGCAGCCAAGACGCGACGGCCACCTTGAACACTGAAGCTTTCTTT. Encoded protein: CASSQDATATLNTEAFF.

The table lists this clone with a count of one. The J gene is TRBJ2-7, the V gene TRBV27; 8 bases agree with TRBD1. This CDR3 region has 16 residues. V trimming: 5 bases; J trimming: 3 bases; junction bases outside the gene matches: 12. Germline V gives CDR1 MNHEY, CDR2 SMNVEV (reference sequence). The CDR3 coding sequence is TGTGCCAGCAGTGAACAGGGGGGTCCTTACTACTACGAGCAGTACTTC. Amino acids: CASSEQGGPYYYEQYF.

The genes are TRBV5-4 and TRBJ1-1; weak D call: TRBD1 (6 bases). V was shortened by 5 bases and J by 0 bases, with 23 bases between the two germline ends. The CDR3 sequence is 18 residues long. Germline V CDR1 and CDR2: SGHNT, YYREEE (reference sequence). The CDR3 reads CASSSGTTSGGVNTEAFF. In DNA form, the CDR3 reads TGTGCCAGCAGTTCCGGGACAACCTCCGGAGGGGTGAACACTGAAGCTTTCTTT.

This rearrangement joins TRBV18 to TRBJ1-1; a possible D gene is TRBD1 (6 bases). Germline values: CDR1 KGHSH, CDR2 LQKENI. V was pared by 3 bases and J by 4 bases, with 18 bases between. The CDR3 runs 16 residues. CDR3 residues: CASSPHGQPVGTEAFF. The CDR3 region has the DNA TGTGCCAGCTCACCTCATGGACAGCCTGTAGGCACTGAAGCTTTCTTT.

The chain employs TRBV4-3 and TRBJ1-1; D is ambiguous. CDR3 length: 17 amino acids. Between the trimmed V and J ends, which lost 0 bases and 0 bases, there was a span of 14 bases. The germline V gene has CDR1 LGHNA and CDR2 YSLEER. For the CDR3, the DNA is TGCGCCAGCAGCCAAGAGAACGAGGCCTACATGAACACTGAAGCTTTCTTT. Translation gives CASSQENEAYMNTEAFF.

This clone occurred a few times. The rearrangement uses TRBV10-1 and TRBJ2-7; 8 bases agree with TRBD1. V gave up 5 bases and J gave up 7 bases; unmatched junction bases: 4. The CDR3 length is 12 residues. CDR1 is WNHNN and CDR2 is SYGVQD in the germline V gene (reference sequence). The CDR3 DNA reads TGCGCCAGCAGTCAGGGGGCGGGGGAGCAGTACTTC. It codes for CASSQGAGEQYF.

CDR3 loop: CASTSRFGGNEKLFF. The DNA of the CDR3 is TGTGCCAGCACCTCCCGATTTGGGGGTAATGAAAAACTGTTTTTT. The chain is built from TRBV6-5 and TRBJ1-4, with D possibly TRBD1 on 5 matching bases. Trimming shortened V by 7 bases and J by 4 bases, and 16 bases separated the two germline ends. This CDR3 contains 15 residues. The V gene's germline CDR1 is MNHEY and CDR2 SVGAGI.

This chain joins TRBV19 and TRBJ1-5; tentatively, D is TRBD1 (5 bases). The CDR3 has 16 residues. Germline V CDR1 and CDR2: LNHDA, SQIVND (reference sequence). The V gene lost 7 bases and the J gene lost 0 bases, with 16 bases spanning the gap. Here the CDR3 reads CASTPGQGLSNQPQHF. The CDR3 DNA is TGTGCCAGTACCCCGGGGCAGGGTCTTAGCAATCAGCCCCAGCATTTT.

The J gene is TRBJ2-7, the V gene TRBV18; 13 bases agree with TRBD2. The junction had 6 bases not matched to a gene; V was cut back by 4 bases and J by 3 bases. The CDR3 has 16 residues. CDR1 is KGHSH and CDR2 is LQKENI in the germline V gene. CDR3: CASSRATSGRSYEQYF. In nucleotides, the CDR3 is TGTGCCAGCTCACGGGCGACTAGCGGGAGGAGCTACGAGCAGTACTTC.

V gene TRBV6-6 combines with J gene TRBJ1-5; D is uncertain. V gave up 10 bases and J gave up 5 bases, with 15 bases separating them. The CDR3 is 13 residues long. CDR1 is MNHNY and CDR2 is SVGAGI in the germline V gene (reference sequence). The DNA of the CDR3 is TGTGCCACCTCCTCCAGGCCCGATCAGCCCCAGCATTTT. Its protein product is CATSSRPDQPQHF.

The chain joins TRBV10-3 to TRBJ1-2, with 9 bases identical to TRBD1. J gave up 8 bases and V 6 bases, and 4 bases lay outside the gene matches. Germline V CDR1 and CDR2: ENHRY, SYGVKD. The CDR3 totals 12 residues. The CDR3 loop reads CAIRSTGGGYTF. In DNA, the CDR3 is TGTGCCATCAGGTCGACAGGGGGAGGCTACACCTTC.

The chain uses TRBV5-4 and TRBJ2-2; 11 bases match TRBD2. CDR1 SGHNT and CDR2 YYREEE come from the germline V gene (reference sequence). V gave up 4 bases and J gave up 0 bases; unmatched junction bases: 5. The CDR3 runs 17 residues. The CDR3 here is CASSRLAGGTNTGELFF. CDR3 sequence (DNA): TGTGCCAGCAGCCGCCTAGCGGGGGGAACGAACACCGGGGAGCTGTTTTTT.

A word on this clone: The sample holds other DNA sequences that translate to the same CDR3. The chain combines TRBV5-1 with TRBJ2-3; 9 nucleotides align to TRBD1. This CDR3 spans 14 amino acids. Germline CDR1 SGHRS, CDR2 YFSETQ. The ends lost 0 bases at V and 5 bases at J; junction bases unmatched: 1. The CDR3 loop is CASSLDRGRDTQYF. The DNA for the CDR3 is TGCGCCAGCAGCTTGGACAGGGGGCGAGATACGCAGTATTTT.

The gene calls are TRBV2 and TRBJ2-7, with no clear D. Trimming took 1 base from V and 6 from J, leaving 4 bases between them. Germline CDR1 reads SNHLY; CDR2 reads FYNNEI. This CDR3 is built from 11 residues. CDR3 region: CASSEVGEQYF. The DNA of the CDR3 is TGTGCCAGCAGTGAAGTCGGCGAGCAGTACTTC.

This sequence joins TRBV29-1 and TRBJ1-2; TRBD1 matches at 9 bases. This CDR3 spans 12 amino acids. Looked up from germline, CDR1 is SQVTM and CDR2 is ANQGSEA. V trimming: 6 bases; J trimming: 5 bases; junction bases outside the gene matches: 4. The CDR3 nucleotides read TGCAGCGTCGACAGGGGGAGGTATGGCTACACCTTC. Its protein is CSVDRGRYGYTF. Based on the CDR3 plus reference TRBV29-1 and TRBJ1-2, the full variable domain is SAVISQKPSRDICQRGTSLTIQCQVDSQVTMMFWYRQQPGQSLTLIATANQGSEATYESGFVIDKFPISRPNLTFSTLTVSNMSPEDSSIYLCSVDRGRYGYTFGSGTRLTVV.